The T cell receptor (beta chain) described here comes from a study of OX40 agonist ivuxolimab in advanced cancers. Study as a whole: Patients were treated with ivuxolimab, an agonistic anti-OX40 (CD134) antibody. Every 2 weeks, ivuxolimab was infused into the patients intravenously at between 0.01 and 10 mg/kg. Study-wide points: Among the lowest levels of clonal expansion were found in partial responders at 0.1-3.0 mg/kg.

J was trimmed by 4 bases and V by 4 bases; bases with no gene match: 6. Per germline, CDR1 SGDLS and CDR2 YYNGEE. The CDR3 covers 15 residues. Turning to this clone: As yet, its antigen is unknown.

TCRdb keeps only in-frame clones here, not all; method: immunoSEQ multiplex PCR. Found here are about 91,000 clones, around 84% of them singletons; the top ten hold roughly 1.1%. This receptor was identified in an adult with an advanced solid tumor such as melanoma, head and neck, liver or kidney cancer. The sample here was CD4+ or CD8+ T cells sorted from blood, taken in a trial of the OX40 agonist ivuxolimab. This sequence joins TRBV9 and TRBJ1-5; 9 bases map to TRBD1. As DNA, the CDR3 is TGTGCCAGCAGCACTGGACAGGGGAATAATCAGCCCCAGCATTTT. Residues: CASSTGQGNNQPQHF.